This TCR beta chain was identified in a study of cytomegalovirus exposure and HLA in healthy donors. Whole-study findings and limits: It emerged from a later analysis that several of the most significant clusters appeared to be linked to common viral pathogens. Analyses of presence/absence relied on an assumption of roughly uniform sequencing depth across donors.

This clone occurred a few times. Antigen unknown. Germline CDR1 SGHVS, CDR2 FNYEAQ. This CDR3 spans 12 amino acids. The junction had 2 bases not matched to a gene; V was cut back by 5 bases and J by 7 bases. The PCR used 60 Vbeta and 13 Jbeta primers. Generated by immunoSEQ multiplex PCR, the TCRdb table keeps only in-frame clones and is missing some. Among 150,000 to 200,000 clones listed, more than 70% were seen once. Input material: PBMCs. This chain links TRBV7-6 with TRBJ2-1; 7 positions match TRBD2. The receptor was isolated from a man aged 18-30 years in good health and CMV-seropositive. The CDR3 loop is CASSQAGNEQFF. The CDR3 region has the DNA TGTGCCAGCAGCCAAGCGGGGAATGAGCAGTTCTTC. Drawing the rest from reference TRBV7-6 and TRBJ2-1, the complete variable domain is GAGVSQSPRYKVTKRGQDVALRCDPISGHVSLYWYRQALGQGPEFLTYFNYEAQQDKSGLPNDRFSAERPEGSISTLTIQRTEQRDSAMYRCASSQAGNEQFFGPGTRLTVL.